The 31 T cell receptor beta chains presented below share a single source sample, sequenced in a study of cytomegalovirus exposure and HLA in healthy donors. The PCR contained 60 Vbeta and 13 Jbeta primers. Generated by immunoSEQ multiplex PCR, the TCRdb table keeps only in-frame clones and is missing some. The data show roughly 140,000 clones, 55% to 70% seen once. Sequencing was performed on PBMCs. Receptors originate from a woman aged 55-70 years in good health and CMV-seropositive.

V usage is TRBV9 and J usage is TRBJ2-5; 7 bases are a match to TRBD2. Trimming at V came to 4 bases and at J to 2 bases, leaving 5 bases not matched to a gene. The length of the CDR3 is 14 residues. Germline V gene data show CDR1 as SGDLS and CDR2 as YYNGEE. The CDR3 DNA reads as TGTGCCAGCAGCACAACTAGCGCGCAAGAGACCCAGTACTTC. Translating gives CASSTTSAQETQYF.

The V and J genes are TRBV7-9 and TRBJ2-3; D possibly corresponds to TRBD2 (6 bases). CDR1 is SEHNR and CDR2 is FQNEAQ in the germline V gene (reference sequence). The CDR3 length is 15 residues. Trimming removed 5 bases from V and 2 bases from J, with 14 bases in between. CDR3 in amino acids: CASSARLETTDTQYF. CDR3 bases: TGTGCCAGCAGCGCCCGACTAGAAACCACAGATACGCAGTATTTT.

This chain uses TRBV28 with TRBJ2-1; no clear D gene. CDR1 is MDHEN and CDR2 is SYDVKM in the germline V gene. This CDR3 comprises 14 residues. V was trimmed by 3 bases and J by 4 bases, leaving 10 bases between them. The CDR3 sequence: CASSFVQLYNEQFF. The CDR3 DNA reads TGTGCCAGCAGTTTCGTACAGCTTTACAATGAGCAGTTCTTC.

The V call is TRBV4-2, the J call TRBJ1-2; D ambiguous. Germline V lookup: CDR1 LGHNA, CDR2 YNFKEQ. The CDR3 totals 13 residues. Trimming left V 0 bases short and J 8 bases short, with 10 bases between. CDR3 in amino acids: CASSQERRLGYTF. The CDR3 DNA reads TGTGCCAGCAGCCAAGAGCGCCGGTTAGGCTACACCTTC.

The V gene is TRBV11-2, the J gene TRBJ2-2, with TRBD2 matching over 13 bases. The CDR3 consists of 16 residues. The V and J ends lost 6 bases and 6 bases, in that order; junction bases with no gene match: 7. Germline V gene lookup returns CDR1 SGHAT and CDR2 FQNNGV. The CDR3 spells CASSPRTSGGSGELFF. CDR3 in DNA: TGTGCCAGCAGTCCTCGGACTAGCGGGGGTTCCGGGGAGCTGTTTTTT.

This rearrangement joins TRBV2 to TRBJ1-2; D uncertain. Germline V CDR1 and CDR2: SNHLY, FYNNEI. CDR3 length equals 12 residues. Deletions cut 5 bases from V and 0 bases from J, with 4 bases between. CDR3: CASSPTNYGYTF. Here the CDR3 DNA reads TGTGCCAGCAGTCCCACTAACTATGGCTACACCTTC.

As for this clone: Sequence at one end of the junction differs from germline and may be a read error. This sequence joins TRBV7-7 and TRBJ2-7, with D uncertain. CDR1 is SSHAT, CDR2 FNYEAQ, per germline (reference sequence). The CDR3 runs 14 residues. The CDR3 region has the DNA TGTGCTAGCAGCCAATGGAGCAACCAGCACGAGCAGTACTTC. It yields the protein CASSQWSNQHEQYF.

This clone has a handful of counts. This chain joins TRBV28 and TRBJ2-7; D is possibly TRBD1 (5 bases). Germline-derived CDR1 and CDR2 are MDHEN and SYDVKM. Trimming removed 5 bases at V and 4 bases at J, with 12 bases between. The CDR3 is 13 amino acids. The CDR3 region is CASSPRRVYEQYF. In nucleotides, the CDR3 is TGTGCCAGCAGTCCCCGCAGGGTTTACGAGCAGTACTTC.

In nucleotides, the CDR3 is TGCAGCGGGGTTCAGGGGGCCTATGGCTACACCTTC. This encodes CSGVQGAYGYTF. The J gene is TRBJ1-2, the V gene TRBV29-1; TRBD1 matches at 8 bases. The CDR3 runs to 12 residues. Germline CDR1 reads SQVTM; CDR2 reads ANQGSEA. V was clipped by 7 bases and J by 4 bases; unmatched bases: 5.

The count of this clone is one. This chain connects TRBV28 to TRBJ2-5; 7 positions match TRBD2. The end of the DNA aligns better with TRBJ2-7, so the J call may be wrong. Germline CDR1 reads MDHEN; CDR2 reads SYDVKM. CDR3 length: 13 amino acids. CDR3 loop: CAATMAGENEQYF. CDR3 in DNA: TGTGCCGCTACCATGGCGGGAGAAAACGAGCAGTACTTC.

The CDR3 DNA sequence: TGTGCCAGCAGCTTGGGGCAGGGAAATTTCGATGGCTACACCTTC. It is translated as CASSLGQGNFDGYTF. The chain is built from TRBV5-4 and TRBJ1-2; D is perhaps TRBD1 (5 bases). Germline V gives CDR1 SGHNT, CDR2 YYREEE (reference sequence). This CDR3 comprises 15 residues. The ends were cut back, 0 bases at V and 6 bases at J, with 15 bases in the middle.

This clone has a handful of counts. The CDR3 reads CAWGLAGANEQYF. The CDR3 DNA reads as TGTGCCTGGGGACTAGCGGGGGCCAACGAGCAGTACTTC. This rearrangement joins TRBV30 to TRBJ2-7; 13 positions agree with TRBD2. V shed 5 bases and J 5 bases; nucleotides not matched to a gene: 3. The CDR3 is 13 amino acids. The germline V gene encodes CDR1 GTSNPN and CDR2 SVGIG (reference sequence).

The chain joins TRBV5-1 to TRBJ2-5; possibly TRBD1 for D (5 bases). CDR3 size: 18 residues. V was trimmed by 0 bases and J by 2 bases, leaving 20 bases between them. Germline assignment: CDR1 SGHRS and CDR2 YFSETQ. As DNA, the CDR3 is TGCGCCAGCAGCTTGGCCTCCCCAGGTAGGGGAATACAAGAGACCCAGTACTTC. This encodes CASSLASPGRGIQETQYF. The full variable domain, its missing parts supplied by reference TRBV5-1 and TRBJ2-5, is KAGVTQTPRYLIKTRGQQVTLSCSPISGHRSVSWYQQTPGQGLQFLFEYFSETQRNKGNFPGRFSGRQFSNSRSEMNVSTLELGDSALYLCASSLASPGRGIQETQYFGPGTRLLVL.

A few counts support this clone. The chain has TRBV13 and TRBJ1-1, with 7 bases fitting TRBD1. Germline assignment: CDR1 PRHDT and CDR2 FYEKMQ (reference sequence). Losses at the gene ends were 0 bases for V and 1 base for J; bases not matched to a gene: 8. CDR3 length: 17 amino acids. The CDR3 here is CASSLGKGSGGNTEAFF. CDR3 DNA: TGTGCCAGCAGCTTAGGTAAGGGGTCAGGGGGGAACACTGAAGCTTTCTTT. The complete variable domain, with remaining parts taken from reference TRBV13 and TRBJ1-1, reads AAGVIQSPRHLIKEKRETATLKCYPIPRHDTVYWYQQGPGQDPQFLISFYEKMQSDKGSIPDRFSAQQFSDYHSELNMSSLELGDSALYFCASSLGKGSGGNTEAFFGQGTRLTVV.

This chain links TRBV7-9 with TRBJ1-4; maybe TRBD1 (5 bases). The germline V gene encodes CDR1 SEHNR and CDR2 FQNEAQ (reference sequence). The length of the CDR3 is 14 residues. Trimming removed 5 bases from V and 8 bases from J, with 15 bases in between. CDR3 nucleotides: TGTGCCAGCAGCCGGGGGGAGTCGAACGAAAAACTGTTTTTT. This sequence encodes CASSRGESNEKLFF. The whole variable domain, remainder taken from reference TRBV7-9 and TRBJ1-4, is DTGVSQNPRHKITKRGQNVTFRCDPISEHNRLYWYRQTLGQGPEFLTYFQNEAQLEKSRLLSDRFSAERPKGSFSTLEIQRTEQGDSAMYLCASSRGESNEKLFFGSGTQLSVL.

This chain uses TRBV5-1 with TRBJ2-3; possibly TRBD2 for D (5 bases). Looked up from germline, CDR1 is SGHRS and CDR2 is YFSETQ. The CDR3 loop spans 14 amino acids. V was clipped by 8 bases and J by 1 base, with 14 bases between them. CDR3 DNA: TGCGCCAGTTCAGCGGTAAAGGGCACAGATACGCAGTATTTT. It is translated as CASSAVKGTDTQYF.

A few counts support this clone. V usage is TRBV7-3 and J usage is TRBJ1-3, with a tentative D call TRBD1 (5 bases). The CDR3 has 16 amino acids. V was clipped by 6 bases and J by 0 bases, with 15 bases between them. CDR1 SGHTA and CDR2 FQGTGA come from the germline V gene. As DNA, the CDR3 is TGTGCCAGCAGTTCCACGGGACTCGCCTCTGGAAACACCATATATTTT. Protein sequence: CASSSTGLASGNTIYF.

J is TRBJ2-7 and V is TRBV6-4, with D perhaps matching TRBD2 (6 bases). Between the trimmed V and J ends, which lost 6 bases and 9 bases, there was a span of 21 bases. This CDR3 is 14 amino acids long. Germline lookup yields CDR1 MRHNA and CDR2 SNTAGT. The CDR3 protein is CASREGLIYDWQYF. The CDR3 region has the DNA TGTGCCAGCAGGGAGGGACTGATCTACGATTGGCAGTACTTC.

This chain uses TRBV18 with TRBJ2-5; D ambiguous. Germline V lookup: CDR1 KGHSH, CDR2 LQKENI. Trimming removed 5 bases from V and 1 base from J, with 14 bases in between. The CDR3 is made up of 15 amino acids. This chain's CDR3 is CASSGYEVSQETQYF. CDR3 coding DNA: TGTGCCAGCTCAGGGTACGAGGTTAGCCAAGAGACCCAGTACTTC. The variable domain in full, with the rest retrieved from reference TRBV18 and TRBJ2-5, is NAGVMQNPRHLVRRRGQEARLRCSPMKGHSHVYWYRQLPEEGLKFMVYLQKENIIDESGMPKERFSAEFPKEGPSILRIQQVVRGDSAAYFCASSGYEVSQETQYFGPGTRLLVL.

The rearrangement uses TRBV30 and TRBJ2-1, with 10 bases identical to TRBD2. CDR1 and CDR2 from the germline V gene are GTSNPN and SVGIG (reference sequence). Trimming removed 3 bases from V and 5 bases from J; junction bases left unmatched: 1. The CDR3 sequence is 13 residues long. The CDR3: CAWRGLADNEQFF. The CDR3 nucleotides are TGTGCCTGGAGAGGACTAGCGGACAATGAGCAGTTCTTC.

CDR3 sequence (DNA): TGCGCCAGCAGCCAAGACCCCGGGACAGGGTTAAACATTCAGTACTTC. Its protein product is CASSQDPGTGLNIQYF. The V gene is TRBV4-1, the J gene TRBJ2-4, with TRBD1 matching over 9 bases. The CDR3 runs to 16 residues. Germline V gives CDR1 MGHRA, CDR2 YSYEKL. The J segment lost 6 bases and the V segment lost 0 bases, leaving 6 bases of the junction unmatched.

The genes are TRBV14 and TRBJ2-5; 14 positions agree with TRBD2. There are 15 residues in the CDR3. Germline loops: CDR1 SGHDN, CDR2 FVKESK. Unmatched junction bases numbered 4, after V lost 5 bases and J lost 5 bases. The CDR3 nucleotides read TGTGCCAGCAGCGGTCGGACTAGCGGGGGGGAGACCCAGTACTTC. Its translation: CASSGRTSGGETQYF.

This clone showed up just a few times. The genes are TRBV9 and TRBJ2-1; D is unresolved. The V gene's germline CDR1 is SGDLS and CDR2 YYNGEE. The CDR3 contains 12 residues. The germline V and J ends were trimmed by 4 bases and 6 bases, with 8 bases remaining between them. This chain's CDR3 is CASSFHSNEQFF. The CDR3 DNA reads TGTGCCAGCAGCTTCCATTCCAATGAGCAGTTCTTC.

V is TRBV5-1 and J is TRBJ1-1, with a possible D match to TRBD1 (6 bases). The CDR3 covers 14 residues. CDR1 and CDR2 from the germline V gene are SGHRS and YFSETQ. Between the trimmed V and J ends, which lost 1 base and 5 bases, there was a span of 12 bases. The CDR3 bases are TGCGCCAGCAGCTTGCTAAGGGGGTTTACTGAAGCTTTCTTT. Encoded protein: CASSLLRGFTEAFF.

The gene calls are TRBV28 and TRBJ2-2, with 11 nucleotides matching TRBD1. Germline V CDR1 and CDR2: MDHEN, SYDVKM. After removal of 1 base from V and 5 bases from J, the junction contained 9 bases not matched to a gene. The CDR3 is 18 residues long. CDR3 in DNA: TGTGCCAGCAGTTTATTAGACGAGAGGGACAGGGGGACCGGGGAGCTGTTTTTT. This encodes CASSLLDERDRGTGELFF.

A few counts support this clone. V usage is TRBV28 and J usage is TRBJ1-1, with 7 bases that match TRBD1. Germline CDR1 MDHEN, CDR2 SYDVKM. CDR3 length equals 18 residues. J gave up 10 bases and V 2 bases, and 22 bases lay outside the gene matches. CDR3 nucleotide sequence: TGTGCCAGCAGTTTAGGGGCCGAGTTCATAGGGGGCGCGAAGACAGCTTTCTTT. This codes for CASSLGAEFIGGAKTAFF.

This clone has only a few counts. The rearrangement joins TRBV6-6 to TRBJ1-1, with D perhaps TRBD1 (6 bases). The V and J ends lost 6 bases and 8 bases respectively, with 10 bases between them. The CDR3 spans 11 residues. CDR1 and CDR2 (germline): MNHNY, SVGAGI (reference sequence). The CDR3 reads CASSIGQEAFF. In DNA, the CDR3 is TGTGCCAGCAGCATCGGACAGGAAGCTTTCTTT.

This chain connects TRBV7-2 to TRBJ2-1; 8 bases map to TRBD2. With 1 base clipped from V and 4 bases from J, the junction kept 3 bases outside the gene matches. Germline CDR1 reads SGHTA; CDR2 reads FQGNSA. The CDR3 loop spans 15 amino acids. The CDR3 DNA reads as TGTGCCAGCAGCTTAGGGGGGACTAGATACAATGAGCAGTTCTTC. It is translated as CASSLGGTRYNEQFF.

In this sample, this clone turned up a few times. The identical CDR3 is also encoded by other nucleotide sequences in the sample. The chain has TRBV6-1 and TRBJ2-7, with no clear D. This CDR3 contains 12 residues. V lost 3 bases and J lost 2, with 5 bases in between. In germline, CDR1 is MNHNS, CDR2 SASEGT. The CDR3 DNA sequence: TGTGCCAGCAGTGAGCAGGCCTACGAGCAGTACTTC. Translating it yields CASSEQAYEQYF.

There are a few counts of this clone. The chain recombines TRBV28 with TRBJ2-3, with TRBD1 matching over 7 bases. Per germline, CDR1 MDHEN and CDR2 SYDVKM. The CDR3 has 17 residues. V shed 10 bases, J shed 2 bases, and the junction held 18 bases outside the gene matches. DNA of the CDR3: TGTGCCACAGGACAGGATTTCCCGGGGAGATCCACAGATACGCAGTATTTT. This codes for CATGQDFPGRSTDTQYF.

The genes are TRBV6-5 and TRBJ1-1, with a weak D call TRBD1 (5 bases). Trimming pared 2 bases from V and 0 bases from J, leaving 7 bases between. The CDR3 is 14 amino acids. Per the germline V gene, CDR1 is MNHEY and CDR2 is SVGAGI. The CDR3 nucleotides are TGTGCCAGCAGTTACGGGGGGTTGAACACTGAAGCTTTCTTT. Its protein product is CASSYGGLNTEAFF.